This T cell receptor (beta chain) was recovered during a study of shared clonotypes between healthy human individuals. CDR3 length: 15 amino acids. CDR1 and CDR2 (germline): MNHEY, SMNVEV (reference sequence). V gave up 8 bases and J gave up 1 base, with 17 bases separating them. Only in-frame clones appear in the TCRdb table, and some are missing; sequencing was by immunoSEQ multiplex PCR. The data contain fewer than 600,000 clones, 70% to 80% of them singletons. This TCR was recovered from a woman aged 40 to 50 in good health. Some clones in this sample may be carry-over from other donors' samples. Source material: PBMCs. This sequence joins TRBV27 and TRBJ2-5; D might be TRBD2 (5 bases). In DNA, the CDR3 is TGTGCCAGCGCCCCTTTGCCAGCGGCCCAAGAGACCCAGTACTTC. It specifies CASAPLPAAQETQYF.